This T cell receptor (beta chain) was sequenced for a study of identical twins. Study-level results: Cross-sectional statistical analysis was relied on for the conclusions, without the same donors being followed. Insertions were reduced in abundant cord blood beta clonotypes but not in memory repertoires.

The donors were all healthy and Caucasian. This clonotype has just a few counts. Its antigen is not identified. The CDR3 covers 14 residues. V gave up 5 bases and J gave up 3 bases, with 13 bases separating them. Each cDNA held unique molecular identifiers, and template switching gave it a universal primer site. Each CDR3 protein gets one entry after TCRdb re-called the 5' RACE reads with MiXCR. The data contain 1.5 million to 2 million distinct CDR3 sequences, around 29% of them singletons. The chain has TRBV12-3 or TRBV12-4 and TRBJ1-2; D is possibly TRBD1 (6 bases). The source is a newborn girl in good health. The source material was cord blood. The CDR3 spells CASSHRQAYYGYTF. The CDR3 nucleotides are TGTGCCAGCAGTCACCGACAGGCATACTATGGCTACACCTTC.